The clone carrying this TCR beta chain was counted a few times. Its antigen is still unknown. These data come from a study of human T cells and chemical hapten exposure. TCRdb processed the RACE reads anew with MiXCR; each CDR3 protein has one entry. The sample has about 120,000 distinct CDR3 sequences, about 10% seen once; the top ten hold 2% to 2.5%. Study-level results: Versus controls, significantly more large CDR3 similarity clusters arose from expanded TCRs. The donor cohort had alopecia, so its immune response may not match that of healthy people.

The CDR3 length is 10 residues. CDR1 is MNHNS, CDR2 SASEGT, per germline. V was trimmed by 3 bases and J by 12 bases, leaving 9 bases between them. The time point here: patch test 3, about 24 weeks after DPC sensitization. Treatment defined: therapeutic diphenylcyclopropenone sensitization with weekly scalp DPC. Total RNA was extracted from unfractionated whole blood. Here the sequenced sample was whole blood, taken in connection with sensitization to the hapten diphenylcyclopropenone (DPC). The TCR originated in a woman aged 50 to 60 with alopecia areata. Some clones in this sample may be carry-over from other donors' samples. V gene TRBV6-1 combines with J gene TRBJ2-7; D not resolved. CDR3 region: CASSDGSRYF. Here the CDR3 DNA reads TGTGCCAGCAGTGACGGGTCACGGTACTTC.